This T cell receptor (beta chain) comes out of a study of vaccination effects on CD4 cells after COVID-19. Looking at the study overall: Participants completed two doses of the BNT162b2 or mRNA-1273 vaccine. Convalescent patient samples, from two individuals, date to 16 days and one week before vaccination. The study, taken as a whole, reports: Long after vaccination, the clones induced by infection and by vaccine shrank markedly in size.

Before sequencing took place, the ViraFEST assay used viral peptide pools to expand antigen-specific CD4+ T cells. Researchers isolated CD4+ T cells once 9 to 11 days of culture had elapsed. By PCR, the person was confirmed to have had SARS-CoV-2 infection between March and December 2020. Cultures used roughly 2 million PBMC per well, approximately 10 IU/ml IL-2 and approximately 10 ug/ml peptides. Germline CDR1 and CDR2: SGDLS and YYNGEE. Trimming removed 0 bases at V and 6 bases at J, with 18 bases between. The CDR3 loop spans 17 amino acids. Profiling relied on immunoSEQ multiplex PCR, and the TCRdb table lists in-frame clones only, not all of them. Among roughly 24,000 clones listed, roughly three quarters were seen once. A word on this clone: Its antigen remains unknown.

Sequences were derived from CD4+ T cells from PBMCs cultured with SARS-CoV-2 spike peptides, sampled before COVID-19 vaccination. V and J are TRBV9 and TRBJ2-2; maybe TRBD2 (6 bases). This TCR came from a human donor who had a prior SARS-CoV-2 infection. DNA for the CDR3: TGTGCCAGCAGCGTAGCTATGCGCGGGGTGGCGGCCGGGGAGCTGTTTTTT. Protein sequence: CASSVAMRGVAAGELFF.